The 9 T cell receptor beta chains below come from one sample, sequenced in a study of T cell changes during pregnancy in multiple sclerosis. Some clones are missing from TCRdb's copy, which holds only in-frame ones; the method was immunoSEQ multiplex PCR. The table records 59,000 or so clones, about 90% of them present only once. Sequencing used peripheral blood, obtained in the third trimester of pregnancy. All receptors come from a female donor in good health, enrolled as a control in a pregnancy study.

The chain is built from TRBV28 and TRBJ2-5, with D possibly being TRBD2 (5 bases). Germline loops: CDR1 MDHEN, CDR2 SYDVKM. V gave up 7 bases and J gave up 4 bases, with 19 bases separating them. The CDR3 covers 15 residues. The CDR3 region is CASIPVMARAETQYF. DNA for the CDR3: TGTGCCAGCATCCCCGTGATGGCGCGGGCAGAGACCCAGTACTTC.

This clone has more than one count but fewer than ten. The V call is TRBV7-3, the J call TRBJ2-2; 7 positions agree with TRBD1. J was trimmed by 7 bases and V by 4 bases; bases with no gene match: 12. CDR3 length: 16 amino acids. CDR1 is SGHTA, CDR2 FQGTGA, per germline. In DNA, the CDR3 is TGTGCCAGCAGCTCAGGGGGTGGTCATTATGGCGGGGAGCTGTTTTTT. Translation: CASSSGGGHYGGELFF.

The V and J genes are TRBV15 and TRBJ2-7, with a tentative D call TRBD1 (6 bases). Germline CDR1 reads LNHNV; CDR2 reads YYDKDF (reference sequence). The CDR3 extends over 16 amino acids. Trimming shortened V by 5 bases and J by 3 bases, and 20 bases separated the two germline ends. DNA for the CDR3: TGTGCCACCAGCGGCCTTGAGGGGGTCAGCCTCTACGAGCAGTACTTC. Translation: CATSGLEGVSLYEQYF.

In this sample, this clone turned up once. V is TRBV7-6 and J is TRBJ1-2; D is unclear. The CDR3 is made up of 13 amino acids. Germline CDR1 is SGHVS and CDR2 is FNYEAQ. V gave up 1 base and J gave up 6 bases, with 9 bases separating them. CDR3: CASSLVGDNGYTF. As DNA, the CDR3 is TGTGCCAGCAGCTTAGTTGGTGACAATGGCTACACCTTC. The full variable domain, its missing parts supplied by reference TRBV7-6 and TRBJ1-2, is GAGVSQSPRYKVTKRGQDVALRCDPISGHVSLYWYRQALGQGPEFLTYFNYEAQQDKSGLPNDRFSAERPEGSISTLTIQRTEQRDSAMYRCASSLVGDNGYTFGSGTRLTVV.

The V gene is TRBV14, the J gene TRBJ2-5, with D perhaps matching TRBD1 (6 bases). Germline lookup yields CDR1 SGHDN and CDR2 FVKESK. The ends were cut back, 4 bases at V and 5 bases at J, with 17 bases in the middle. The CDR3 contains 15 residues. CDR3 in amino acids: CASSPVQGIRETQYF. Written as DNA, the CDR3 is TGTGCCAGCAGCCCGGTACAGGGTATTAGGGAGACCCAGTACTTC.

The chain is built from TRBV4-1 and TRBJ2-1, with no clear D. Germline-derived CDR1 and CDR2 are MGHRA and YSYEKL. The CDR3 covers 16 residues. V was pared by 0 bases and J by 0 bases, with 9 bases between. This CDR3 is CASSQDGQPSYNEQFF. The CDR3 coding sequence is TGCGCCAGCAGCCAAGATGGCCAACCCTCCTACAATGAGCAGTTCTTC.

For the CDR3, the DNA is TGTGCCAGCAGCTTAGAGGAAAGACGGACAGGGGTAGAGCAGTACTTC. This sequence encodes CASSLEERRTGVEQYF. The gene calls are TRBV11-3 and TRBJ2-7, with TRBD1 matching over 9 bases. This CDR3 has 16 amino acids. V lost 0 bases to trimming and J lost 7 bases; unmatched junction nucleotides: 10. Germline assignment: CDR1 SGHNT and CDR2 YENEEA.

The chain has TRBV29-1 and TRBJ2-1, with TRBD2 matching over 8 bases. CDR3 size: 14 residues. The junction had 8 bases not matched to a gene; V was cut back by 6 bases and J by 4 bases. The germline V gene has CDR1 SQVTM and CDR2 ANQGSEA. The CDR3 is CSVSRAGDYNEQFF. The CDR3 DNA sequence: TGCAGCGTGTCCCGAGCGGGAGATTACAATGAGCAGTTCTTC.

This sequence joins TRBV10-3 and TRBJ2-7; D gene uncertain. V shed 11 bases and J shed 1 base, with 15 bases lying between them. The germline V gene has CDR1 ENHRY and CDR2 SYGVKD. This CDR3 contains 13 residues. The CDR3 protein is CAAASVFSYEQYF. The CDR3 coding sequence is TGTGCCGCAGCCAGCGTTTTTTCCTACGAGCAGTACTTC.